This entry lists 10 T cell receptor beta chains sequenced from one sample in a study of a mutant IDH1 vaccine in newly diagnosed glioma. No antigen is known for these receptors. Profiled with immunoSEQ multiplex PCR; TCRdb holds only in-frame clones, not every one. The repertoire consists of 90,000 to 100,000 clones, with about 90% occurring once and the leading ten covering 0.75% to 0.95%. Regarding time point: week 47, end of study. Every vaccine dose comprised 300 ug of mutant IDH1 20-mer peptide plus topical imiquimod. This specimen consisted of PBMCs, obtained from a glioma patient whose treatment included an IDH1 peptide vaccine. The receptors were sampled from a woman aged 45 to 65 with glioma.

The V and J genes are TRBV4-1 and TRBJ2-4; a possible D gene is TRBD1 (5 bases). This CDR3 contains 13 residues. Germline assignment: CDR1 MGHRA and CDR2 YSYEKL. Between the trimmed V and J ends, which lost 0 bases and 7 bases, there was a span of 7 bases. The CDR3 region is CASSQDRVNIQYF. CDR3 sequence (DNA): TGCGCCAGCAGCCAAGACAGGGTCAACATTCAGTACTTC.

This sequence joins TRBV10-3 and TRBJ1-2; D might be TRBD1 (6 bases). There are 13 residues in the CDR3. Trimming pared 4 bases from V and 5 bases from J, leaving 11 bases between. CDR1 is ENHRY, CDR2 SYGVKD, per germline. DNA of the CDR3: TGTGCCATCAGTGGGAAGACAGGTTATGGCTACACCTTC. Encoded protein: CAISGKTGYGYTF.

The chain is built from TRBV11-2 and TRBJ2-7, with 8 bases aligning to TRBD1. The CDR3 is 14 residues long. CDR1 is SGHAT, CDR2 FQNNGV, per germline. V lost 5 bases and J lost 4; bases outside the gene matches: 7. The CDR3 DNA reads TGTGCCAGCAGCCAAACAGGGGGGCCTTACGAGCAGTACTTC. It encodes CASSQTGGPYEQYF.

This sequence joins TRBV5-1 and TRBJ2-7; weak D call: TRBD1 (6 bases). In germline, CDR1 is SGHRS, CDR2 YFSETQ. There are 15 residues in the CDR3. Trimming shortened V by 3 bases and J by 3 bases, and 16 bases separated the two germline ends. The CDR3 region is CASSWGQGERYEQYF. Here the CDR3 DNA reads TGCGCCAGCAGCTGGGGGCAGGGAGAGCGCTACGAGCAGTACTTC.

The V gene is TRBV7-6, the J gene TRBJ1-4, with TRBD1 matching 9 bases. The CDR3 is made up of 14 amino acids. Trimming cost V 6 bases and J 8 bases; bases outside gene matches: 7. Germline V gene sequence: CDR1 SGHVS, CDR2 FNYEAQ. CDR3 sequence (DNA): TGTGCCAGCAGTTGGGGACAGGGTGGAGAAAAACTGTTTTTT. It translates to CASSWGQGGEKLFF.

The rearrangement links TRBV18 to TRBJ2-3; 7 nucleotides agree with TRBD1. Germline lookup yields CDR1 KGHSH and CDR2 LQKENI. Unmatched junction bases numbered 6, after V lost 1 base and J lost 2 bases. This CDR3 region has 16 residues. CDR3 sequence: CASSPLGTDLTDTQYF. The CDR3 region has the DNA TGTGCCAGCTCACCACTGGGGACAGACCTCACAGATACGCAGTATTTT.

The chain uses TRBV11-2 and TRBJ2-7, with TRBD2 identical over 7 bases. Germline CDR1 is SGHAT and CDR2 is FQNNGV. V trimming: 3 bases; J trimming: 5 bases; junction bases outside the gene matches: 10. The CDR3 covers 15 residues. This chain's CDR3 is CASSLREGGSHEQYF. DNA for the CDR3: TGTGCCAGCAGCTTGCGCGAAGGCGGGAGCCACGAGCAGTACTTC.

The chain links TRBV5-4 to TRBJ1-2; TRBD1 matches 9 bases. The ends lost 0 bases at V and 5 bases at J; junction bases unmatched: 2. The CDR3 totals 14 residues. CDR1 is SGHNT and CDR2 is YYREEE in the germline V gene (reference sequence). CDR3 nucleotide sequence: TGTGCCAGCAGCTTGGACAGGGGGCTTTATGGCTACACCTTC. Amino acids: CASSLDRGLYGYTF.

This clone came up once. V and J are TRBV29-1 and TRBJ2-3; D unresolved. This CDR3 has 13 residues. The germline CDR1 and CDR2 sequences are SQVTM and ANQGSEA. Trimming removed 0 bases at V and 6 bases at J, with 10 bases between. DNA for the CDR3: TGCAGCGTTGAAGACACAATTATGGATACGCAGTATTTT. This codes for CSVEDTIMDTQYF.

On this clone: Other DNA sequences from this sample encode an identical CDR3 as well. This chain joins TRBV9 and TRBJ2-7, with D unresolved. The CDR3 spans 13 residues. The V end was cut by 0 bases, the J end by 1 base, with 5 bases between. Germline assignment: CDR1 SGDLS and CDR2 YYNGEE. DNA for the CDR3: TGTGCCAGCAGCGTAGGCGGTTCCTACGAGCAGTACTTC. Translating it yields CASSVGGSYEQYF.